This record looks at one TCR beta chain sequence and its context. This entry is derived from a study of blood T cell repertoires in COVID-19. The overall study: Sites across the United States, Italy and Spain contributed samples from acute and convalescent COVID-19. Nucleic acid was either cDNA or gDNA, and it came from T cells, B-cell-depleted T cells, or PBMCs.

CDR1 is SGHNT, CDR2 YENEEA, per germline. The CDR3 has 13 residues. The ends lost 2 bases at V and 5 bases at J; junction bases unmatched: 2. Authors' processing steps: Nucleated cell number was recorded as an estimate derived from reference gene primer amplification. Sequencing used immunoSEQ multiplex PCR; TCRdb keeps in-frame clones, though not all of them. V and J calls and clone size are given by that table; D and trimming were obtained from the DNA. Of some 200,000 clones listed, roughly 80% are singletons. The sample was peripheral blood. This chain connects TRBV11-3 to TRBJ1-1, with 7 positions matching TRBD1. This clonotype originated in a woman aged 70-85 years with COVID-19, enrolled during active disease. The CDR3 is CASSLQGDTEAFF. For the CDR3, the DNA is TGTGCCAGCAGCTTACAGGGGGATACTGAAGCTTTCTTT. The full variable domain, its missing parts supplied by reference TRBV11-3 and TRBJ1-1, is EAGVVQSPRYKIIEKKQPVAFWCNPISGHNTLYWYLQNLGQGPELLIRYENEEAVDDSQLPKDRFSAERLKGVDSTLKIQPAELGDSAVYLCASSLQGDTEAFFGQGTRLTVV.